Detailed here is one T cell receptor (beta chain). The target of this receptor is not known. Nothing much larger sits one base from this clone, and base qualities are not available. This sample was included in a study of cytomegalovirus exposure and HLA in healthy donors (dated by TCRdb to between 2016 and 2019). In terms of the full investigation: According to an earlier analysis of several hundred of the donors, about 179 million T cells yielded roughly 100 million unique TCR beta sequences and about 300 Gb of sequence data. An early release that covered more than 550 HLA-typed donors contained about 300 gigabases of sequencing data and 75 million to 100 million unique TCR sequences. Of the roughly 400 genotyped donors, approximately 83% fell in the genetic ancestry cluster associated with self-reported Caucasian donors. The study aimed to test whether cataloging public T cell receptors could reveal signatures of past pathogen exposure. The study profiled the T cell repertoires of 550 to 700 subjects by immunosequencing and related them to cytomegalovirus serostatus. A separate validation cohort of over 95 different subjects was used in addition to the 666-subject first cohort. The study combined high-throughput TCR immunosequencing, statistical association of individual TCRs with disease status, and machine learning to predict cytomegalovirus infection status. To study patterns of TCR occurrence, a later analysis re-analyzed previously published TCR beta repertoires from around 670 donors and added high-resolution HLA genotyping. In the later analysis, no new phenotypic data were used to find candidate immune exposures; instead, reliance was placed on TCR beta sequences and their occurrence across donors. In an earlier analysis of over 550 of the donors, high-throughput TCR beta sequencing was used to judge whether each TCR beta V gene segment behaved as functional or pseudogenic. Alongside the repertoire data, information on donor age, sex, ethnicity and CMV serostatus was compiled. A later genetic analysis used genome-wide SNP genotypes for about 60% of the roughly 700 donors, treating that subset as a discovery cohort. Every discovery cohort repertoire had been produced on one sequencing platform. HLA typing covered class I and class II loci at four-digit resolution. Typing coverage varied by locus: roughly 629-630 donors for A, B, C, DRB1 and DQB1; approximately 520 for DQA1; around 610 for DPA1; roughly 450 for DPB1. Several DR-DQ haplotypes were treated as single units for association and clustering because of strong linkage in the cohort. Among around 400 genotyped donors of the cohort, an average of around 220,000 unique TCR beta nucleotide sequences was sequenced per donor, of which about 18% were non-productive.

Receptor amplification or capture employed the immunoSEQ multiplex PCR assay. For the multiplex PCR, a mixture combining 60 forward primers for TCR Vbeta segments and 13 reverse primers for TCR Jbeta segments was used. Amplification of the CDR3 region of rearranged TCR beta genes was performed with a multiplex PCR assay on genomic DNA. The Illumina HiSeq System was used to sequence the amplified TCR beta libraries as 87-base-pair reads. On the study's bioinformatics: Across the roughly 670 repertoires, a later analysis counted some 81 million unique TCR beta chains, approximately 12 million of which were shared by at least two donors. Raw reads were error-corrected and collapsed into unique sequences with a nearest-neighbor algorithm that merged closely related sequences to remove PCR and sequencing errors. V, D and J gene segments were assigned by aligning CDR3 sequences to IMGT reference sequences. Each retained sequence needed at least a six-nucleotide match to both a V gene segment and a J gene segment. Rearrangements were classified as productive when the CDR3 lacked stop codons and remained in frame with V and J, and all other rearrangements were classified as non-productive. CDR3 was defined by IMGT convention, running from the second conserved V-encoded cysteine to the conserved J-encoded phenylalanine. The earlier analysis of about 610 of the donors excluded sequences that lacked an unambiguous match to a single V gene segment. In an earlier analysis of some 590 of the donors, a V segment was called functional when productive rearrangements were above 56.7%, and segregating when the standard deviation between donors exceeded 5%. A statistical classification framework was built to diagnose cytomegalovirus status from the catalog of TCR beta chain sequences. In a later analysis, V and J genes were assigned by comparing TCR nucleotide sequences against IMGT/GENE-DB human TR gene sequences. Using the TCRdist pipeline, a later analysis assigned CDR3 sequences along with most-parsimonious VDJ recombination scenarios. A later analysis defined each TCR beta chain by its CDR3 amino acid sequence plus V-gene family, and excluded reads lacking a unique V-gene family. To address suspected cross-contamination and a sequencing artifact, a later analysis removed some 620 highly shared, low-generation-probability nucleotide sequences. A later analysis calculated a clonal expansion index for each public chain from normalized within-repertoire ranks of inferred template counts. Generation probabilities in a later analysis came from a VDJ recombination model fitted to out-of-frame rearrangements, and those results were checked against IGoR. Hypergeometric tests were used in a later analysis to score TCR-TCR, TCR-HLA and TCR-CMV co-occurrence, with a repertoire-size bias correction applied to the TCR pairs. In a later analysis, false discovery rates were estimated by permuting HLA or CMV assignments 20 times. A later analysis grouped co-occurring TCRs with DBSCAN, adding TCRdist sequence similarity when clustering within HLA-allele-positive subsets. Repertoires with fewer than 30,000 or more than 120,000 public chains, plus five repertoires with anomalous nucleotide sharing, were excluded from co-occurrence clustering. The source is immuneACCESS, and TCRdb retained only in-frame sequences with V and J called. Part of the clones is not carried over; for the studies checked, unresolved V genes explain less than half of this, and the remainder is unexplained. The DNA gave D and trimming, while V, J and clone size come from that table. This sample comprises under 250,000 clones, 79% of them detected only once. 4.4% of the sample rests with the top ten.

In total, roughly 670 healthy bone marrow donors made up the cohort. At the time of sampling, all cohort members were nominally healthy, though unrecorded immune exposures were likely present. The donor was CMV seropositive and was included in the group of 289 seropositive cohort members. Each donor provided a peripheral blood sample, and peripheral blood mononuclear cells were used for TCR beta sequencing. The Qiagen DNeasy Blood Extraction Kit was used to extract genomic DNA from the blood cell samples. According to the germline V gene, CDR1 reads SQVTM and CDR2 reads ANQGSEA. Ends trimmed: V by 4 bases, J by 5 bases; bases unmatched to a gene: 2. The CDR3, from cysteine to phenylalanine, totals 13 residues. This entry keeps only the CDR3 DNA: 39 bases, framed from base 1. The research as a whole found: The study gave a list of about 160 TCR beta chains associated with cytomegalovirus. A later analysis reported that several top co-occurrence clusters appeared linked to parvovirus B19, influenza, CMV and Epstein-Barr virus. The sequencing pipeline was judged likely to have produced a cluster of highly shared sequence variants as a technical artifact. According to a later analysis, TCR association rates differed among HLA loci, with DRB1 alleles showing the most associated TCRs and HLA-C alleles showing the fewest. In vitro tests confirmed that a few of the cytomegalovirus-associated TCR beta chains recognize cytomegalovirus antigens. In a later genetic analysis, a missense DCLRE1C variant was associated with V-gene and J-gene trimming of TCR beta chains, and the association was replicated in an independent cohort. A later analysis found that most CMV-associated TCR beta chains appeared HLA-restricted, with HLA associations seemingly driven largely by CMV exposure. It was suggested by the authors that the approach could potentially be generalized to other disease states and immunological phenotypes. Over 15 rarely observed V segments, including chromosome 9 orphons, were excluded from the earlier analysis of several hundred of the donors because counts were too low. CMV serostatus was the only immune exposure information available for the cohort. In a later analysis, HLA-associated TCR beta chains showed more clonal expansion and lower generation probabilities than non-associated chains that were equally common. A further reported finding was that TCR beta sequences accurately predicted the HLA-A and HLA-B alleles for most subjects in the first cohort. When HLA alleles, especially DR and DQ, strongly co-occurred, attributing TCR associations to individual alleles was difficult. In a later analysis, 15,000 to 20,000 TCR beta sequences were associated with specific HLA alleles at a false discovery rate of 0.05. Most TCR sequences were observed very rarely across donors, whereas some public TCRs were present in many individuals. The classifier was reported to diagnose cytomegalovirus status with high specificity and sensitivity in both the original and validation cohorts. In an earlier analysis of around 500 of the donors, most TCR beta V segments appeared in productive rearrangements about 87% or about 30% of the time, broadly matching IMGT annotations. In this cohort, only TCR beta chains were sequenced, and detectable features were limited by the absence of alpha or paired-chain data. The 87-base-pair reads could not distinguish some IMGT-functional V segments, including TRBV6-2 and TRBV6-3, so those segments were excluded. HLA typing was unavailable for some donors at each locus, so association tests used only the typed subset. A later genetic analysis reported fewer N-insertions in productive TCRs among donors in an Asian-associated ancestry cluster than the approximately 670-donor mean. Sequencing depth was assumed to be roughly uniform across donors in the presence/absence analyses, though that assumption may not hold. Linkage disequilibrium might explain the correlated functional status among segregating V segments, but an unknown experimental factor could not be excluded.

The rearrangement joined TRBV29-1 to TRBJ1-5; 10 bases in the middle match TRBD1. Sequences were obtained from PBMCs. This sequence was found in a woman in her twenties or thirties in good health and CMV-seropositive. At the DNA level, the sequence is TGCAGCGTTGGGACAGGGGGGGATCAGCCCCAGCATTTT. Its protein product is CSVGTGGDQPQHF.